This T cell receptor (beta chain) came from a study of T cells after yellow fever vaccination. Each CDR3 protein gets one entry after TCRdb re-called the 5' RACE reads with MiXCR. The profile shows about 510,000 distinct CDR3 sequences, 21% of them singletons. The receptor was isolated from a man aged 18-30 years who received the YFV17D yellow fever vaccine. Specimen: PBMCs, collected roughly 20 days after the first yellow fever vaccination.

The CDR3 loop reads CASSSYRGGQETQYF. CDR3 coding DNA: TGCGCCAGCAGCTCGTACAGGGGCGGGCAAGAGACCCAGTACTTC. The chain links TRBV5-1 to TRBJ2-5, with TRBD1 identical over 7 bases. V was pared by 3 bases and J by 2 bases, with 7 bases of the junction left unmatched. Germline lookup yields CDR1 SGHRS and CDR2 YFSETQ. This CDR3 has 15 residues.